This is a list of T cell receptor beta chains from one sample in a study of T cells in localized non-small cell lung cancer. Sequenced by immunoSEQ multiplex PCR; TCRdb stores in-frame clones only, minus some. The table records under 40,000 clones, 93% of them present only once. The sample was peripheral blood, taken before any cancer treatment. The receptors stem from an older female donor with stage I lung adenocarcinoma. Both conserved end residues are part of each CDR3. A D gene is named only where the DNA matches it firmly. Size is stated for part of the rows, as once, few or many counts, or as a class when the clone is expanded.

v_call: TRBV19
clone_size: .
j_call: TRBJ1-5
d_call: .
cdr3_aa: CASSFLDNQPQHF

v_call: TRBV28
clone_size: .
j_call: TRBJ1-1
d_call: TRBD1
cdr3_aa: CASRGRQGSTEAFF

v_call: TRBV7-9
clone_size: .
j_call: TRBJ1-2
d_call: .
cdr3_aa: CASSPQIGGYTF

v_call: TRBV7-3
clone_size: .
j_call: TRBJ1-5
d_call: .
cdr3_aa: CASSLVGRIYNQPQHF

v_call: TRBV6-1
clone_size: .
j_call: TRBJ1-4
d_call: .
cdr3_aa: CASSDFLNEKLFF

v_call: TRBV7-2
clone_size: .
j_call: TRBJ1-5
d_call: .
cdr3_aa: CASSLTENQPQHF

v_call: TRBV5-3
clone_size: .
j_call: TRBJ2-7
d_call: TRBD2
cdr3_aa: CARSLGRLAGGNSYEQYF

v_call: TRBV7-3
clone_size: .
j_call: TRBJ2-3
d_call: .
cdr3_aa: CASSPLAGTDTQYF

v_call: TRBV28
clone_size: .
j_call: TRBJ1-2
d_call: .
cdr3_aa: CASSNGGARGYTF

v_call: TRBV29-1
clone_size: once
j_call: TRBJ1-1
d_call: .
cdr3_aa: CSVVWGVEAFF

v_call: TRBV27
clone_size: .
j_call: TRBJ2-7
d_call: .
cdr3_aa: CASSLFGAYEQYF

v_call: TRBV6-1
clone_size: .
j_call: TRBJ1-1
d_call: .
cdr3_aa: CASRGAAGDTEAFF

v_call: TRBV6-6
clone_size: .
j_call: TRBJ1-1
d_call: .
cdr3_aa: CASSYSLEAFF

v_call: TRBV11-2
clone_size: .
j_call: TRBJ2-1
d_call: TRBD2
cdr3_aa: CASSSGLAGYNEQFF

v_call: TRBV5-1
clone_size: .
j_call: TRBJ1-1
d_call: .
cdr3_aa: CASSLGVGLGTEAFF

v_call: TRBV18
clone_size: .
j_call: TRBJ2-3
d_call: TRBD1
cdr3_aa: CASSRGQGADTQYF

v_call: TRBV30
clone_size: .
j_call: TRBJ1-2
d_call: .
cdr3_aa: CAWTPDNYGYTF

v_call: TRBV9
clone_size: once
j_call: TRBJ1-2
d_call: .
cdr3_aa: CASSPAGGYGYTF

v_call: TRBV5-4
clone_size: .
j_call: TRBJ2-2
d_call: .
cdr3_aa: CASSLVRANTGELFF

v_call: TRBV30
clone_size: .
j_call: TRBJ1-5
d_call: .
cdr3_aa: CAWSVEGNQPQHF

v_call: TRBV12-1
clone_size: .
j_call: TRBJ2-3
d_call: .
cdr3_aa: CASSFVTYTISTDTQYF

v_call: TRBV6-6
clone_size: .
j_call: TRBJ1-3
d_call: .
cdr3_aa: CASKPGVAGNTIYF

v_call: TRBV5-6
clone_size: .
j_call: TRBJ1-2
d_call: TRBD1
cdr3_aa: CASSPGQGSYGYTF

v_call: TRBV27
clone_size: .
j_call: TRBJ2-5
d_call: .
cdr3_aa: CASREGLNQETQYF

v_call: TRBV7-9
clone_size: once
j_call: TRBJ1-1
d_call: TRBD1
cdr3_aa: CASSVTGVSTEAFF

v_call: TRBV28
clone_size: .
j_call: TRBJ1-2
d_call: TRBD1
cdr3_aa: CASSRTGRYGYTF

v_call: TRBV6-5
clone_size: once
j_call: TRBJ1-2
d_call: .
cdr3_aa: CASSRQTQKGYGYTF

v_call: TRBV25-1
clone_size: .
j_call: TRBJ2-1
d_call: TRBD2
cdr3_aa: CASSPSLASGLYNEQFF

v_call: TRBV11-3
clone_size: once
j_call: TRBJ1-1
d_call: .
cdr3_aa: CASSWGMRNTEAFF

v_call: TRBV9
clone_size: .
j_call: TRBJ1-5
d_call: .
cdr3_aa: CASSVEAAPTPNQPQHF

v_call: TRBV9
clone_size: .
j_call: TRBJ2-2
d_call: .
cdr3_aa: CASSGLVTGELFF

v_call: TRBV15
clone_size: .
j_call: TRBJ2-5
d_call: .
cdr3_aa: CATSREVPATQYF

v_call: TRBV27
clone_size: .
j_call: TRBJ2-6
d_call: .
cdr3_aa: CASSPGIPGANVLTF

v_call: TRBV25-1
clone_size: .
j_call: TRBJ2-1
d_call: TRBD1
cdr3_aa: CASNVDRGFYNEQFF

v_call: TRBV27
clone_size: .
j_call: TRBJ2-7
d_call: TRBD1
cdr3_aa: CASSARTGATSSYEQYF

v_call: TRBV4-3
clone_size: .
j_call: TRBJ1-1
d_call: .
cdr3_aa: CASSQVGARAANTEAFF

v_call: TRBV11-3
clone_size: .
j_call: TRBJ1-2
d_call: .
cdr3_aa: CASSSRAGNGYTF

v_call: TRBV4-3
clone_size: .
j_call: TRBJ2-3
d_call: .
cdr3_aa: CASSPARLTSSTDTQYF

v_call: TRBV30
clone_size: .
j_call: TRBJ1-5
d_call: TRBD1
cdr3_aa: CAWSLSGTATNQPQHF

v_call: TRBV19
clone_size: .
j_call: TRBJ1-3
d_call: .
cdr3_aa: CASSIGGLRGNTIYF

v_call: TRBV2
clone_size: .
j_call: TRBJ1-2
d_call: .
cdr3_aa: CASSETTLTYGYTF

v_call: TRBV19
clone_size: once
j_call: TRBJ1-4
d_call: .
cdr3_aa: CASSISDNGEKLFF

v_call: TRBV27
clone_size: .
j_call: TRBJ1-3
d_call: .
cdr3_aa: CASISGFHSGNTIYF

v_call: TRBV15
clone_size: .
j_call: TRBJ2-3
d_call: .
cdr3_aa: CATSRGHGGGGTDTQYF

v_call: TRBV25-1
clone_size: .
j_call: TRBJ2-7
d_call: .
cdr3_aa: CASSGMGVLGYEQYF

v_call: TRBV6-5
clone_size: once
j_call: TRBJ1-1
d_call: .
cdr3_aa: CASIFRDTEAFF

v_call: TRBV6-6
clone_size: once
j_call: TRBJ2-5
d_call: .
cdr3_aa: CASSYYMEETQYF

v_call: TRBV5-8
clone_size: .
j_call: TRBJ1-2
d_call: TRBD1
cdr3_aa: CASSFSRGLWGYTF

v_call: TRBV9
clone_size: .
j_call: TRBJ2-2
d_call: TRBD1
cdr3_aa: CASSGQGDTGELFF

v_call: TRBV28
clone_size: .
j_call: TRBJ2-2
d_call: TRBD2
cdr3_aa: CASSIRTSGATGELFF

v_call: TRBV7-6
clone_size: .
j_call: TRBJ1-3
d_call: TRBD1
cdr3_aa: CASSPTRDRRRNTIYF